Listed below are T cell receptor beta chains from one sample, sequenced in a study of cytomegalovirus exposure and HLA in healthy donors. The data were produced by immunoSEQ multiplex PCR, yet TCRdb's version contains in-frame clones alone and is incomplete. In the table there are roughly 160,000 clones, 77% of which are singletons. The sample taken for sequencing was PBMCs. Every receptor here comes from a man in his fifties in good health and CMV-seropositive. Both conserved end residues are part of each CDR3. The D gene is left open where the match is weak. Size values are once, few and many counts, or a class for expanded clones, and some rows have none.

CDR3 DNA	CDR3 protein	V gene	J gene	D gene	clone size
TGTGCCAGCAGCGTAAAAGGAGGCACAGATACGCAGTATTTT	CASSVKGGTDTQYF	TRBV9	TRBJ2-3	.	.
TGTGCCAGCAGTTCCGGGACAGGTAATTCACCCCTCCACTTT	CASSSGTGNSPLHF	TRBV2	TRBJ1-6	TRBD1	.
TGCGCCAGCAGCTGGGACAGCCTCTACAATGAGCAGTTCTTC	CASSWDSLYNEQFF	TRBV5-1	TRBJ2-1	TRBD1	.
TGTGCCAGCAGCGCCCCAGGTCGAGCCTACGAGCAGTACTTC	CASSAPGRAYEQYF	TRBV9	TRBJ2-7	.	.
TGTGCCAGCAGCGTAGACGGGGGAGGCGGGGGCCGGACAGATACGCAGTATTTT	CASSVDGGGGGRTDTQYF	TRBV9	TRBJ2-3	.	.
TGTGCCACCAGCATCCAGCGGGCCTACCTCTCCTACGAGCAGTACTTC	CATSIQRAYLSYEQYF	TRBV15	TRBJ2-7	.	few
TGCGCCAGCAGCCCGAACATAAATGGCTACACCTTC	CASSPNINGYTF	TRBV5-1	TRBJ1-2	.	few
TGTGCCAGCAGCCAATCGAGACAGGGTGCTAGAGGCTACACCTTC	CASSQSRQGARGYTF	TRBV16	TRBJ1-2	TRBD1	.
TGTGCCAGCCGGCCAGCAGCGCCCTCTGGAAACACCATATATTTT	CASRPAAPSGNTIYF	TRBV6-5	TRBJ1-3	.	.
TGTGCCAGCAGCATCACAGGGGGCGGTAACTATGGCTACACCTTC	CASSITGGGNYGYTF	TRBV11-2	TRBJ1-2	TRBD1	.
TGTGCCAGCAGCTTGGGATCCGGGGGGGCCTACGAGCAGTACTTC	CASSLGSGGAYEQYF	TRBV7-2	TRBJ2-7	TRBD2	.
TGTGCCAGCATCGGCGGGGAGGGGACAGATACGCAGTATTTT	CASIGGEGTDTQYF	TRBV2	TRBJ2-3	TRBD2	.
TGTGCCAGCAGCCCGGACAGGGGGACTTACAATGAGCAGTTCTTC	CASSPDRGTYNEQFF	TRBV7-3	TRBJ2-1	TRBD1	.
TGTGCCAGCAGTTACTCTGGGACTAGTTACCAGTACGAGCAGTACTTC	CASSYSGTSYQYEQYF	TRBV6-5	TRBJ2-7	TRBD2	.
TGTGCCAGTAGTATTGATCGGGCAGGGTTCGCCGAGCAGTACTTC	CASSIDRAGFAEQYF	TRBV19	TRBJ2-7	.	.
TGTGCCAGCAGCAGGGGAGCTAATGAAAAACTGTTTTTT	CASSRGANEKLFF	TRBV6-1	TRBJ1-4	.	.
TGTGCCAGCAGCGCCAAATTAAAGAGCTCCTACAATGAGCAGTTCTTC	CASSAKLKSSYNEQFF	TRBV7-9	TRBJ2-1	.	.
TGCGCCAGCAGCCAAGGACGGAGGAACACTGAAGCTTTCTTT	CASSQGRRNTEAFF	TRBV4-3	TRBJ1-1	.	.
TGTGCCAGCAGCGAACTAGCGGCTACCCAAGAGACCCAGTACTTC	CASSELAATQETQYF	TRBV9	TRBJ2-5	TRBD2	.
TGCGCCAGCAGCTTGCCCCGGGGTGACTGGAAAGAGACCCAGTACTTC	CASSLPRGDWKETQYF	TRBV5-1	TRBJ2-5	.	.
TGTGCCAGCAGCACGCCAGACAGGGGATCTCGCGAAAAACTGTTTTTT	CASSTPDRGSREKLFF	TRBV9	TRBJ1-4	TRBD1	few
TGCGCCAGCAGCTCCAGTGGACAGGTTGGAACAGATACGCAGTATTTT	CASSSSGQVGTDTQYF	TRBV5-1	TRBJ2-3	TRBD1	.
TGTGCCAGCAGCGTATCCCCGGTCTTCAATGAGCAGTTCTTC	CASSVSPVFNEQFF	TRBV9	TRBJ2-1	.	.
TGTGCCAGCAGACATAGACGGGAGGGACCCACCGGGGAGCTGTTTTTT	CASRHRREGPTGELFF	TRBV2	TRBJ2-2	TRBD2	.
TGTGCCAGCAGCCCCCGGGGTAGCGGGGCCGGGGGGTCCTACGAGCAGTACTTC	CASSPRGSGAGGSYEQYF	TRBV7-2	TRBJ2-7	TRBD2	few
TGTGCCAGCAGCGATGACTTTAGCAATCAGCCCCAGCATTTT	CASSDDFSNQPQHF	TRBV21-1	TRBJ1-5	.	.
TGCGCCAGCAGCCAAGATTGGGTATCGGTTCTCGGGCAGCCCCAGCATTTT	CASSQDWVSVLGQPQHF	TRBV4-3	TRBJ1-5	.	.
TGTGCCAGCAGCTTAGACTCGGGGAACTACGAGCAGTACTTC	CASSLDSGNYEQYF	TRBV7-2	TRBJ2-7	.	.
TGTGCCAGCAGCTTGGCTGGTAGGAGAGACTACAATGAGCAGTTCTTC	CASSLAGRRDYNEQFF	TRBV5-4	TRBJ2-1	.	.
TGCGCCAGCAGCCCTTCAACCGGGACAGGGCTAACAACTAATGAAAAACTGTTTTTT	CASSPSTGTGLTTNEKLFF	TRBV5-1	TRBJ1-4	TRBD1	.
TGCGCCAGCAGCCAAGATGCCACAGGGGGCGGGATCCAGCCCCAGCATTTT	CASSQDATGGGIQPQHF	TRBV4-1	TRBJ1-5	TRBD1	.
TGTGCCAGCAGCTTAGATATATCCGGGGCCAACGTCCTGACTTTC	CASSLDISGANVLTF	TRBV11-2	TRBJ2-6	.	.
TGTGCCAGCAGTCTCGGGACTAGCGGGGGAGTGACCCAGTACTTC	CASSLGTSGGVTQYF	TRBV25-1	TRBJ2-5	TRBD2	.
TGCGCCAGCAGCCAAGGCTCCAATCTAGCGTACAATGAGCAGTTCTTC	CASSQGSNLAYNEQFF	TRBV4-3	TRBJ2-1	.	.
TGTGCCAGTAATCGGGGAACTAATGAAAAACTGTTTTTT	CASNRGTNEKLFF	TRBV19	TRBJ1-4	.	.
TGCGCCAGCAGCCGCGGAGGGGCCTACGAGCAGTACTTC	CASSRGGAYEQYF	TRBV4-3	TRBJ2-7	.	.
TGTGCCAGCAGCGGTTCGTTCACGCGACTTGAAAAACTGTTTTTT	CASSGSFTRLEKLFF	TRBV2	TRBJ1-4	.	.
TGCGCCAGCAGCCTGGACAGGGCGGACTATGGCTACACCTTC	CASSLDRADYGYTF	TRBV5-1	TRBJ1-2	TRBD1	.
TGTGCCAGCAGCTCCCAGGGTGGCAACACTGAAGCTTTCTTT	CASSSQGGNTEAFF	TRBV7-3	TRBJ1-1	.	.
TGTGCCAGCAGCTCCTTAATAGGAAACACCATATATTTT	CASSSLIGNTIYF	TRBV7-9	TRBJ1-3	.	.
TGCGCCAGCAGCCAAGCTGAGGGGGCAGGCTATGGCTACACCTTC	CASSQAEGAGYGYTF	TRBV4-3	TRBJ1-2	TRBD1	few
TGTGCCAGCAGCCAATCGGCTAGCGGGGGAATAGATACGCAGTATTTT	CASSQSASGGIDTQYF	TRBV16	TRBJ2-3	TRBD2	.
TGCAGCGTTGAAGATCCCAAACTGTCCGGGGAGCTGTTTTTT	CSVEDPKLSGELFF	TRBV29-1	TRBJ2-2	.	.
TGTGCCAGCAGCTCCACTTCTATTGAGACCCAGTACTTC	CASSSTSIETQYF	TRBV5-6	TRBJ2-5	.	.